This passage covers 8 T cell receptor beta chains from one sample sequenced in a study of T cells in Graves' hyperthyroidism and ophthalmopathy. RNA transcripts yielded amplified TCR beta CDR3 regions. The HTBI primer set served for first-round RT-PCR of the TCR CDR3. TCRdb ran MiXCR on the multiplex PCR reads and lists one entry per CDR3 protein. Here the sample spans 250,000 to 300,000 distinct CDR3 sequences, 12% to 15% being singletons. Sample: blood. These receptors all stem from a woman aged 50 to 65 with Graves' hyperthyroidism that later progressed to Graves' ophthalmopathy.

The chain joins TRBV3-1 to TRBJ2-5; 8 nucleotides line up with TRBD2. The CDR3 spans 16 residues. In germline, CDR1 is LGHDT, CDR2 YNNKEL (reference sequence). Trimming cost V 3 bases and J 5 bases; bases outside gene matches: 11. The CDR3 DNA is TGTGCCAGCAGCCAGGAGATTAGCGGGACAAAGGAGACCCAGTACTTC. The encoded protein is CASSQEISGTKETQYF.

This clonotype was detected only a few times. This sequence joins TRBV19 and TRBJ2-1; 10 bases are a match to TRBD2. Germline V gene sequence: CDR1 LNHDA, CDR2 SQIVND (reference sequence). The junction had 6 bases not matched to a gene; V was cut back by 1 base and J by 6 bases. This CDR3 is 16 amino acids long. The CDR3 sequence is CASSIAASGSLNEQFF. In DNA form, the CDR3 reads TGTGCCAGTAGTATAGCGGCTAGCGGGAGTCTCAATGAGCAGTTCTTC. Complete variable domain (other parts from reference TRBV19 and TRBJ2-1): DGGITQSPKYLFRKEGQNVTLSCEQNLNHDAMYWYRQDPGQGLRLIYYSQIVNDFQKGDIAEGYSVSREKKESFPLTVTSAQKNPTAFYLCASSIAASGSLNEQFFGPGTRLTVL.

CDR3 loop: CASSLDQGADEQFF. CDR3 nucleotides: TGTGCCAGCAGCTTAGACCAGGGGGCGGATGAGCAGTTCTTC. J is TRBJ2-1 and V is TRBV7-2; 8 bases are shared with TRBD1. The CDR3 is 14 residues long. Germline assignment: CDR1 SGHTA and CDR2 FQGNSA. The V segment lost 1 base and the J segment 8 bases; nucleotides outside the gene matches: 4.

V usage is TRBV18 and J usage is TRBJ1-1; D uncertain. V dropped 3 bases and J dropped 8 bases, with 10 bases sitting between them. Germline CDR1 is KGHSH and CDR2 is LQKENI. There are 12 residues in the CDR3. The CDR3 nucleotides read TGTGCCAGCTCACCGCGGGCAGCCGAAGCTTTCTTT. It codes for CASSPRAAEAFF.

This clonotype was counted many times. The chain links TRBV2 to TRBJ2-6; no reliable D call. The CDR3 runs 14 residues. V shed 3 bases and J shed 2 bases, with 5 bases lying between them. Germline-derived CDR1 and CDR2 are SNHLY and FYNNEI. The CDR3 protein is CASSDDAGANVLTF. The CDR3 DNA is TGTGCCAGCAGTGATGATGCTGGGGCCAACGTCCTGACTTTC.

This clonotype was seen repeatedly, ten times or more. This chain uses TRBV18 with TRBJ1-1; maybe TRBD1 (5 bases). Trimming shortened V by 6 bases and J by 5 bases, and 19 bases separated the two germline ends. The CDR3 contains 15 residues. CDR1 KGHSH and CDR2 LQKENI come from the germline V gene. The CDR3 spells CASSLGQGGQTEAFF. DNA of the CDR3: TGTGCCAGCTCCCTCGGGCAGGGAGGTCAAACTGAAGCTTTCTTT.

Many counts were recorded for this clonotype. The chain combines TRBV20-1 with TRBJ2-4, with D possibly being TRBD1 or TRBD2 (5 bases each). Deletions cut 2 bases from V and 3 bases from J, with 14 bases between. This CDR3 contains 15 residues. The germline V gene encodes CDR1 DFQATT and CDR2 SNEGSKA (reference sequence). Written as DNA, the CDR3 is TGCAGTGCTAGATCGCCAGGGACGGACAAAAACATTCAGTACTTC. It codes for CSARSPGTDKNIQYF.

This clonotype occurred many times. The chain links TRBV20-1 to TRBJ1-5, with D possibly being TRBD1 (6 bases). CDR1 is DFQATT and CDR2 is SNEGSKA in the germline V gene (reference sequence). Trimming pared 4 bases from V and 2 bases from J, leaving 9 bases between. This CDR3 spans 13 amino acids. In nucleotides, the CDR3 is TGCAGTGCTAAGGGGGGGGGCAATCAGCCCCAGCATTTT. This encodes CSAKGGGNQPQHF.